The 4 T cell receptor beta chains presented below share a single source sample, sequenced in a study of shared clonotypes between healthy human individuals. Naive CD8 populations comprised CD45RO-negative cells positively selected for CCR7, excluding terminally differentiated effector memory CD45RA+ cells. Measured with immunoSEQ multiplex PCR; TCRdb has only the in-frame clones, and not every one. The sample consists of roughly 2,000,000 clones, over 85% of them appearing once. Material for sequencing was naive CD8+ T cells sorted from blood. The receptors shown here come from a man aged 18 to 29 in good health.

The chain employs TRBV14 and TRBJ2-7; no clear D. The CDR3 extends over 15 amino acids. V lost 4 bases and J lost 3, with 16 bases in between. Germline V CDR1 and CDR2: SGHDN, FVKESK. As DNA, the CDR3 is TGTGCCAGCAGCCCGCAATGGCAACCCCTCTACGAGCAGTACTTC. Protein sequence: CASSPQWQPLYEQYF.

This sequence joins TRBV4-1 and TRBJ1-2; 8 bases align to TRBD1. The CDR3 totals 14 residues. V lost 2 bases and J lost 4; bases outside the gene matches: 3. Germline-derived CDR1 and CDR2 are MGHRA and YSYEKL. This CDR3 reads CASSQRDRLYGYTF. In DNA form, the CDR3 reads TGCGCCAGCAGCCAAAGGGACAGGCTCTATGGCTACACCTTC.

The chain employs TRBV2 and TRBJ2-7; no reliable D call. The CDR3 covers 12 residues. V was trimmed by 7 bases and J by 0 bases, leaving 7 bases between them. Per germline, CDR1 SNHLY and CDR2 FYNNEI. The CDR3 DNA follows: TGTGCCAGCATGGGGAACTCCTACGAGCAGTACTTC. This sequence encodes CASMGNSYEQYF.

V is TRBV5-1 and J is TRBJ2-1; D ambiguous. Germline V lookup: CDR1 SGHRS, CDR2 YFSETQ. The CDR3 is 12 amino acids. V was trimmed by 4 bases and J by 7 bases, leaving 9 bases between them. CDR3 sequence (DNA): TGCGCCAGCAGCCTAATAGCAAATGAGCAGTTCTTC. Protein sequence: CASSLIANEQFF.